These 3 T cell receptor beta chains were all obtained from the same sample, sequenced in a study of shared clonotypes between healthy human individuals. Data came from immunoSEQ multiplex PCR; TCRdb stores just in-frame clones and leaves some out. The table has about 980,000 clones, less than 85% seen once. The sample comprised memory CD4+ T cells sorted from blood. Noted subset: CD45RA-negative fraction. The receptors derive from a man aged 18 to 35 in good health.

Worth noting for this clone: A much larger clonotype is one base distant, so this may be a read error. Within the sample, other DNA sequences also encode this same CDR3. This sequence joins TRBV5-4 and TRBJ1-1; 10 bases agree with TRBD1. The CDR3 runs 14 residues. Germline-derived CDR1 and CDR2 are SGHNT and YYREEE (reference sequence). V shed 4 bases, J shed 5 bases, and the junction held 5 bases outside the gene matches. Here the CDR3 DNA reads TGTGCCAGCAGCCTTGACAGGGGGCGAACTGAAGCTTTCTTT. Amino acid sequence: CASSLDRGRTEAFF.

The gene calls are TRBV18 and TRBJ2-3; unclear D gene. This CDR3 region has 14 residues. Germline V gene sequence: CDR1 KGHSH, CDR2 LQKENI. V lost 2 bases and J 4 bases, leaving 10 bases between the germline ends. CDR3 amino acids: CASSPYPLSDTQYF. The CDR3 DNA follows: TGTGCCAGCTCACCATACCCCCTATCAGATACGCAGTATTTT.

The chain joins TRBV28 to TRBJ2-1; D is uncertain. The germline V gene has CDR1 MDHEN and CDR2 SYDVKM. The CDR3 contains 14 residues. Trimming took 6 bases from V and 4 from J, leaving 13 bases between them. The CDR3 sequence: CASSDILSYNEQFF. The CDR3 nucleotides read TGTGCCAGCAGCGACATTTTAAGTTACAATGAGCAGTTCTTC.